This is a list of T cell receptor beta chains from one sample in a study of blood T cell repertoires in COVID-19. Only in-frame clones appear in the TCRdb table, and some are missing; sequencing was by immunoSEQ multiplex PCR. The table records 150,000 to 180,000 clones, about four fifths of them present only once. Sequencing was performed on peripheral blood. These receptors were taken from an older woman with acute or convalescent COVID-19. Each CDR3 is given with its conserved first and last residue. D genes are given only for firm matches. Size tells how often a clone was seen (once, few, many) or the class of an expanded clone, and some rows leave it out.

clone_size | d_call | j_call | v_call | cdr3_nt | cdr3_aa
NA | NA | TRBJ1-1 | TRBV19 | TGTGCCAGTACCCCACTTCAGGGATGGGACACTGAAGCTTTCTTT | CASTPLQGWDTEAFF
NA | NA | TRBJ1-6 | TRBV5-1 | TGCGCCAGCAGCCCCTCGGACGGACAAAATTCACCCCTCCACTTT | CASSPSDGQNSPLHF
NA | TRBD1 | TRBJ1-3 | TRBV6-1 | TGTGCCAGCAGTGTAGGGACAGGGGCCTCTGGAAACACCATATATTTT | CASSVGTGASGNTIYF
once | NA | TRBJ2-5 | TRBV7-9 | TGTGCCAGCAGCTTAAGGTTGGGGGCTCAAGAGACCCAGTACTTC | CASSLRLGAQETQYF
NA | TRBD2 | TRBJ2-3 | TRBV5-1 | TGCGCCAGCAGATCCACTAGCGGGGGTAAAGATACGCAGTATTTT | CASRSTSGGKDTQYF
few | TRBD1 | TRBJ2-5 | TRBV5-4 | TGTGCCAGCAGCGGCCGGGACAGGGTCTTTCGTTGGCAAGAGACCCAGTACTTC | CASSGRDRVFRWQETQYF
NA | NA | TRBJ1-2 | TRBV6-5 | TGTGCCAGCAGTTACCCGACAGGAGGAGGCTACACCTTC | CASSYPTGGGYTF
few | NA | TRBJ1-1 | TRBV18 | TGTGCCAGCTCATCAGGGAACACTGAAGCTTTCTTT | CASSSGNTEAFF
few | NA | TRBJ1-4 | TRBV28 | TGTGCCACCTCAACCCGACAGAACAGAAATGAAAAACTGTTTTTT | CATSTRQNRNEKLFF
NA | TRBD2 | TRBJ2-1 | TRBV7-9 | TGTGCCAGCAGCTTAGTGGGGGGGTCCTACAATGAGCAGTTCTTC | CASSLVGGSYNEQFF
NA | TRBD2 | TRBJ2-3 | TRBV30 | TGTGCCTGGAGTCCGGGGCGGGGGATACGAGATACGCAGTATTTT | CAWSPGRGIRDTQYF
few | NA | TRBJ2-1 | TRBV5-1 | TGCGCCAGCAGCTTGGGGGCAGCCAGCAATGAGCAGTTCTTC | CASSLGAASNEQFF
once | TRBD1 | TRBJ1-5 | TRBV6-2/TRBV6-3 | TGTGCCAGCAGTTACTCGAGAGGGACAGGGTGGCTTGAGGGAAGCAATCAGCCCCAGCATTTT | CASSYSRGTGWLEGSNQPQHF
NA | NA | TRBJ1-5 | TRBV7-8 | TGTGCCAGCAGCTTAGCCAGGGGAGGGAATCAGCCCCAGCATTTT | CASSLARGGNQPQHF
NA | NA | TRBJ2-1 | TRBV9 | TGTGCCAGCAGCTCGTGGGAGCGCTCATTGGATGAGCAGTTCTTC | CASSSWERSLDEQFF
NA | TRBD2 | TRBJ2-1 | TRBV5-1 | TGCGCCAGCAGCTTGAGGCGGGGGGGCGAAGATGAGCAGTTCTTC | CASSLRRGGEDEQFF
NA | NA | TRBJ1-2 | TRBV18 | TGTGCCAGCTCACCAGGGCCCGACTCCCGGGGCTATGGCTACACCTTC | CASSPGPDSRGYGYTF
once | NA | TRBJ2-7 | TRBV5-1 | TGCGCCAGCAGCCCGGGCTACGAGCAGTACTTC | CASSPGYEQYF
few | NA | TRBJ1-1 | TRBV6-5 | TGTGCCAGCAGTTACAGGGGGTTGAACACTGAAGCTTTCTTT | CASSYRGLNTEAFF
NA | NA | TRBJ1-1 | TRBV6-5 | TGTGCCAGCAACCCGGGAACGGCTTTCTTT | CASNPGTAFF
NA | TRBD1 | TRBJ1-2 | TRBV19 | TGTGCCAGTAGCCCCTTCCCGGGACAGCCAAACTATGGCTACACCTTC | CASSPFPGQPNYGYTF
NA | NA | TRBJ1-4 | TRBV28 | TGTGCCAGCAGGGTCATCTCGGGTGAAAAACTGTTTTTT | CASRVISGEKLFF
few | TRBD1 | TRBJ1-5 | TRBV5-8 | TGTGCCAGCAGCGGAGGGACAGGGCAGAATCAGCCCCAGCATTTT | CASSGGTGQNQPQHF
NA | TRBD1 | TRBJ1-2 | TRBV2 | TGTGCCAGCAGTGCCCAAATGACAGGGAATAGTGGCTACACCTTC | CASSAQMTGNSGYTF
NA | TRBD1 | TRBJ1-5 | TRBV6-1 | TGTGCCAGCAGAGAATTAACAGGGGGAAGCAATCAGCCCCAGCATTTT | CASRELTGGSNQPQHF
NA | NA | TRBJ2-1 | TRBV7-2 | TGTGCCAGCAGCCCAACAGGGTCTGAGCAGTTCTTC | CASSPTGSEQFF
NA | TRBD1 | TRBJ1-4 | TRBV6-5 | TGTGCCAGCAGTCGACAGGGGGCTGGCAAACTGTTTTTT | CASSRQGAGKLFF
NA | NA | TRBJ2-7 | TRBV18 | TGTGCCAGCTCACCAGCACAGACCTACGAGCAGTACTTC | CASSPAQTYEQYF